The T cell receptor beta chain under discussion was sequenced for a study of OX40 agonist ivuxolimab in advanced cancers. Regarding this clone: Its matching antigen is unknown.

Only in-frame clones appear in the TCRdb table, and some are missing; sequencing was by immunoSEQ multiplex PCR. The sample yields 65,000 to 100,000 clones, about 85% seen once. The CDR3 length is 15 residues. Germline CDR1 reads SQVTM; CDR2 reads ANQGSEA. Unmatched junction bases numbered 9, after V lost 6 bases and J lost 3 bases. Points from the study as a whole: Nonresponders included some who also had low normalized T-cell clonal expansion.

This clonotype was obtained from an adult with an advanced solid tumor such as melanoma, head and neck, liver or kidney cancer. This chain links TRBV29-1 with TRBJ2-1, with 9 bases identical to TRBD2. The sequences come from CD4+ or CD8+ T cells sorted from blood, collected in a trial of the OX40 agonist ivuxolimab. DNA for the CDR3: TGCAGCGTAGGCGAGCGGGAGGCATACTACAATGAGCAGTTCTTC. It yields the protein CSVGEREAYYNEQFF.